One and the same sample provided the 32 T cell receptor beta chains below, sequenced in a study of Graves' ophthalmopathy and Graves' hyperthyroidism. TCR beta CDR3 regions were amplified from RNA transcripts. An initial RT-PCR round employing HTBI primers preceded a second-round multiplex PCR. TCRdb re-analysed the multiplex PCR reads in MiXCR, keeping a single row per CDR3 protein. Among 650,000 to 900,000 distinct CDR3 sequences listed, approximately 40% were seen once. Sequenced input: peripheral blood. These receptors all stem from an adult man with Graves' ophthalmopathy.

The chain joins TRBV29-1 to TRBJ2-7; tentatively, D is TRBD1 (5 bases). The length of the CDR3 is 16 residues. Germline V CDR1 and CDR2: SQVTM, ANQGSEA. CDR3 in DNA: TGCAGTGCTAGAGAGTGGGGCAAGATAGGCTCCTACGAGCAGTACTTC. It encodes CSAREWGKIGSYEQYF.

This clonotype has ten or more counts. The chain joins TRBV7-9 to TRBJ2-6; D gene ambiguous. The germline CDR1 and CDR2 sequences are SEHNR and FQNEAQ (reference sequence). There are 15 residues in the CDR3. Trimming removed 5 bases from V and 0 bases from J, with 8 bases in between. This chain's CDR3 is CASSNRASGANVLTF. The CDR3 DNA sequence: TGTGCCAGCAGCAATAGAGCCTCTGGGGCCAACGTCCTGACTTTC.

Comment on this clonotype: This could be a read error, since a much larger clone is one nucleotide away. The V and J genes are TRBV25-1 and TRBJ2-2; no clear D gene. This CDR3 has 14 residues. The germline V gene encodes CDR1 MGHDK and CDR2 SYGVNS. The CDR3 nucleotides read TGTGTCAGCAGCCGACGGGCGTACACCGGGGAGCTGTTTTTT. This translates into CVSSRRAYTGELFF. Complete variable domain (other parts from reference TRBV25-1 and TRBJ2-2): EADIYQTPRYLVIGTGKKITLECSQTMGHDKMYWYQQDPGMELHLIHYSYGVNSTEKGDLSSESTVSRIRTEHFPLTLESARPSHTSQYLCVSSRRAYTGELFFGEGSRLTVL.

The sample holds many counts of this clonotype. This chain links TRBV2 with TRBJ1-1; no definite D call. Trimming shortened V by 4 bases and J by 5 bases, and 11 bases separated the two germline ends. The germline V gene encodes CDR1 SNHLY and CDR2 FYNNEI. The CDR3 consists of 13 residues. CDR3 in amino acids: CASSVTGRTEAFF. CDR3 coding DNA: TGTGCCAGCAGTGTCACCGGGAGGACTGAAGCTTTCTTT. The full variable domain, completed using reference TRBV2 and TRBJ1-1, is EPEVTQTPSHQVTQMGQEVILRCVPISNHLYFYWYRQILGQKVEFLVSFYNNEISEKSEIFDDQFSVERPDGSNFTLKIRSTKLEDSAMYFCASSVTGRTEAFFGQGTRLTVV.

The chain recombines TRBV10-2 with TRBJ1-5, with TRBD1 matching over 12 bases. Germline lookup yields CDR1 WSHSY and CDR2 SAAADI. The V and J ends lost 6 bases and 0 bases, in that order; junction bases with no gene match: 24. The CDR3 spans 23 residues. CDR3 loop: CASSEIAFSPGQGAIYSNQPQHF. The CDR3 coding sequence is TGCGCCAGCAGCGAGATAGCCTTTTCGCCGGGACAGGGGGCGATATATAGCAATCAGCCCCAGCATTTT.

The chain links TRBV25-1 to TRBJ1-5; no clear D gene. With 2 bases removed from V and 8 bases from J, the gap between germline ends came to 4 bases. The CDR3 sequence is 11 residues long. Germline loops: CDR1 MGHDK, CDR2 SYGVNS. The DNA for the CDR3 is TGTGCCAGCAGTGAAAGGGAGCCCCAGCATTTT. It encodes CASSEREPQHF. The entire variable domain, with the rest obtained from reference TRBV25-1 and TRBJ1-5, is as follows: EADIYQTPRYLVIGTGKKITLECSQTMGHDKMYWYQQDPGMELHLIHYSYGVNSTEKGDLSSESTVSRIRTEHFPLTLESARPSHTSQYLCASSEREPQHFGDGTRLSIL.

The chain is built from TRBV11-2 and TRBJ2-3, with 7 bases identical to TRBD1. V shed 1 base and J 8 bases; nucleotides not matched to a gene: 9. Germline V CDR1 and CDR2: SGHAT, FQNNGV. The CDR3 consists of 15 residues. CDR3 in amino acids: CASSLGDSRRSTQYF. DNA of the CDR3: TGTGCCAGCAGCTTAGGGGACAGCCGTCGGAGTACGCAGTATTTT.

This chain links TRBV5-1 with TRBJ2-7; a possible D gene is TRBD1 (7 bases). The germline gives CDR1 SGHRS, CDR2 YFSETQ. The V gene lost 3 bases and the J gene lost 2 bases, with 15 bases spanning the gap. The CDR3 length is 15 residues. Here the CDR3 DNA reads TGCGCCAGCAGCTGGGGACAGCGCGGGACCTACGAGCAGTACTTC. Amino acid sequence: CASSWGQRGTYEQYF.

This clonotype showed up many times. This sequence joins TRBV29-1 and TRBJ2-5; the match to TRBD1 covers 10 bases. V shed 7 bases and J 5 bases; nucleotides not matched to a gene: 4. This CDR3 is 12 amino acids long. CDR1 is SQVTM and CDR2 is ANQGSEA in the germline V gene. The CDR3 DNA is TGCAGCGCAGGACAGGGGGGTGAGACCCAGTACTTC. Encoded protein: CSAGQGGETQYF. The entire variable domain, with the rest obtained from reference TRBV29-1 and TRBJ2-5, is as follows: SAVISQKPSRDICQRGTSLTIQCQVDSQVTMMFWYRQQPGQSLTLIATANQGSEATYESGFVIDKFPISRPNLTFSTLTVSNMSPEDSSIYLCSAGQGGETQYFGPGTRLLVL.

This clonotype was counted a few times. This sequence joins TRBV19 and TRBJ2-5; 10 bases map to TRBD2. This CDR3 contains 19 residues. Per germline, CDR1 LNHDA and CDR2 SQIVND (reference sequence). Losses at the gene ends were 4 bases for V and 4 bases for J; bases not matched to a gene: 18. The CDR3 protein is CASSSTGGLAEATGETQYF. CDR3 DNA sequence: TGTGCCAGTAGTAGCACCGGCGGACTAGCGGAAGCGACGGGAGAGACCCAGTACTTC.

J is TRBJ2-6 and V is TRBV7-2; the D is unclear. The V end lost 5 bases, the J end lost 4 bases, and 9 bases lay between the germline ends. Per the germline V gene, CDR1 is SGHTA and CDR2 is FQGNSA. The CDR3 has 14 amino acids. CDR3 sequence reads: CASSRLQGANVLTF. As DNA, the CDR3 is TGTGCCAGCAGCCGGCTACAGGGGGCCAACGTCCTGACTTTC. Filled out from reference TRBV7-2 and TRBJ2-6, the complete variable domain reads GAGVSQSPSNKVTEKGKDVELRCDPISGHTALYWYRQSLGQGLEFLIYFQGNSAPDKSGLPSDRFSAERTGGSVSTLTIQRTQQEDSAVYLCASSRLQGANVLTFGAGSRLTVL.

This clonotype was counted ten times or more. The chain uses TRBV9 and TRBJ1-1; D unclear. Looked up from germline, CDR1 is SGDLS and CDR2 is YYNGEE. There are 12 residues in the CDR3. Trimming cost V 6 bases and J 6 bases, with 12 bases left between them. The CDR3 region is CASNSPGSEAFF. CDR3 nucleotides: TGTGCCAGCAACTCGCCGGGGTCTGAAGCTTTCTTT.

This clonotype was seen a handful of times. Compared with germline, one end of the junction differs, possibly owing to a read error. The CDR3: CASSPLPGSYGYTF. The CDR3 coding sequence is TGTGCCAGCAGTCCCCTCCCAGGTTCCTATGGCTACACCTTC. The chain employs TRBV10-3 and TRBJ1-2; D remains ambiguous. The germline gives CDR1 ENHRY, CDR2 SYGVKD. The CDR3 length is 14 residues.

This clonotype was seen only a few times. The J gene is TRBJ1-1, the V gene TRBV7-2; D is unclear. The CDR3 totals 13 residues. The V and J ends lost 1 base and 6 bases respectively, with 9 bases between them. In germline, CDR1 is SGHTA, CDR2 FQGNSA. The CDR3 DNA is TGTGCCAGCAGCTTAGATCTATGGCCTGAAGCTTTCTTT. This encodes CASSLDLWPEAFF.

This clonotype was counted at least ten times. The chain uses TRBV7-9 and TRBJ2-5, with 7 bases aligning to TRBD1. In germline, CDR1 is SEHNR, CDR2 FQNEAQ (reference sequence). The J segment lost 1 base and the V segment lost 10 bases, leaving 9 bases of the junction unmatched. This CDR3 contains 14 residues. CDR3 DNA: TGTGCCACGACGGAACAGGGGACCCAAGAGACCCAGTACTTC. This codes for CATTEQGTQETQYF.

The V and J genes are TRBV10-2 and TRBJ1-2; D call uncertain. Trimming removed 6 bases at V and 8 bases at J, with 13 bases between. This CDR3 region has 12 residues. The germline V gene has CDR1 WSHSY and CDR2 SAAADI. CDR3 residues: CASRGYGGGYTF. The CDR3 DNA reads as TGCGCCAGCAGGGGTTATGGAGGGGGCTACACCTTC.

V and J are TRBV10-3 and TRBJ1-3; 8 bases match TRBD1. The CDR3 totals 14 residues. J was trimmed by 10 bases and V by 4 bases; bases with no gene match: 9. CDR1 and CDR2 (germline): ENHRY, SYGVKD. The CDR3 spells CAISGRDRQETIYF. In nucleotides, the CDR3 is TGTGCCATCAGTGGACGGGACAGGCAAGAGACCATATATTTT.

This clonotype has at least ten counts. The chain links TRBV7-3 to TRBJ1-6, with a possible D match to TRBD1 (6 bases). The CDR3 loop spans 13 amino acids. Germline CDR1 SGHTA, CDR2 FQGTGA. Between the trimmed V and J ends, which lost 5 bases and 8 bases, there was a span of 10 bases. The CDR3 is CASSQGLDSPLHF. In nucleotides, the CDR3 is TGTGCCAGCAGCCAGGGGTTGGATTCACCCCTCCACTTT.

There are many counts of this clonotype. The V call is TRBV15, the J call TRBJ2-2; 7 positions agree with TRBD1. In germline, CDR1 is LNHNV, CDR2 YYDKDF (reference sequence). Unmatched junction bases numbered 7, after V lost 2 bases and J lost 4 bases. CDR3 length: 16 residues. The CDR3 nucleotides read TGTGCCACCAGCAGACTTCGACAGGGCGGCACCGGGGAGCTGTTTTTT. Its translation: CATSRLRQGGTGELFF. Full variable domain (rest looked up from reference TRBV15 and TRBJ2-2): DAMVIQNPRYQVTQFGKPVTLSCSQTLNHNVMYWYQQKSSQAPKLLFHYYDKDFNNEADTPDNFQSRRPNTSFCFLDIRSPGLGDTAMYLCATSRLRQGGTGELFFGEGSRLTVL.

With regard to this clonotype: A much larger clonotype is one base distant, so this may be a read error. This chain connects TRBV7-9 to TRBJ1-5; no definite D call. This CDR3 is built from 15 residues. With 4 bases removed from V and 2 bases from J, the gap between germline ends came to 12 bases. In germline, CDR1 is SEHNR, CDR2 FQNEAQ (reference sequence). CDR3 sequence reads: CASSSDRPRNQPQHF. In DNA form, the CDR3 reads TGTGCCAGCAGCTCGGACCGGCCACGCAATCAGCCCCAGCATTTT.

This clonotype was observed a handful of times. The chain employs TRBV12-3 or TRBV12-4 and TRBJ1-1, with D hard to call. The CDR3 extends over 14 amino acids. V lost 6 bases and J lost 5, with 16 bases in between. CDR3 sequence (DNA): TGTGCCAGCAGCCAAGCTTTGGGAACGACTGAAGCTTTCTTT. It yields the protein CASSQALGTTEAFF.

The chain joins TRBV20-1 to TRBJ1-1, with D hard to call. The CDR3 spans 11 residues. CDR1 and CDR2 from the germline V gene are DFQATT and SNEGSKA (reference sequence). V lost 7 bases, J lost 3 bases, and 9 bases lay in between. The DNA for the CDR3 is TGCAGTGGTCAGTTCTACACTGAAGCTTTCTTT. Protein product: CSGQFYTEAFF.

Ten or more counts support this clonotype. This chain links TRBV10-2 with TRBJ1-4, with 9 positions matching TRBD1. Germline V gene data show CDR1 as WSHSY and CDR2 as SAAADI. CDR3 length equals 15 residues. V trimming: 0 bases; J trimming: 4 bases; junction bases outside the gene matches: 0. Written as DNA, the CDR3 is TGCGCCAGCAGTGAGTCGGACAGGGGTAATGAAAAACTGTTTTTT. Protein: CASSESDRGNEKLFF.

This clonotype was seen a few times. The chain couples TRBV7-2 to TRBJ2-7; D gene unclear. In germline, CDR1 is SGHTA, CDR2 FQGNSA. The CDR3 has 15 residues. V dropped 1 base and J dropped 0 bases, with 10 bases sitting between them. The CDR3 spells CASSLEAGVSYEQYF. In DNA form, the CDR3 reads TGTGCCAGCAGCTTAGAGGCAGGAGTCTCCTACGAGCAGTACTTC.

This rearrangement joins TRBV7-9 to TRBJ1-2; 12 bases map to TRBD1. Looked up from germline, CDR1 is SEHNR and CDR2 is FQNEAQ (reference sequence). CDR3 size: 16 residues. V lost 3 bases and J lost 4; bases outside the gene matches: 6. CDR3 bases: TGTGCCAGCAGCTTCAGAGGGACAGGGGGCATCTATGGCTACACCTTC. It is translated as CASSFRGTGGIYGYTF.

Turning to this clonotype: A clone one base away is much larger, so this may be a read error. The chain employs TRBV10-3 and TRBJ2-2; D is unresolved. The germline CDR1 and CDR2 sequences are ENHRY and SYGVKD. The CDR3 covers 18 residues. The CDR3 sequence: CATSGSTLNHPDTGELFF. For the CDR3, the DNA is TGTGCCACCAGTGGGTCGACCTTAAACCACCCCGACACCGGGGAGCTGTTTTTT.

The chain carries TRBV10-2 and TRBJ2-7; D not resolved. Per the germline V gene, CDR1 is WSHSY and CDR2 is SAAADI. The CDR3 has 15 amino acids. V was clipped by 0 bases and J by 4 bases, with 13 bases between them. The CDR3 sequence is CASSESWAGGYEQYF. In nucleotides, the CDR3 is TGCGCCAGCAGTGAGTCTTGGGCAGGTGGTTACGAGCAGTACTTC.

This clonotype has a count of ten or more. The chain uses TRBV20-1 and TRBJ1-1, with unresolved D. Germline CDR1 DFQATT, CDR2 SNEGSKA (reference sequence). The CDR3 extends over 9 amino acids. Trimming pared 3 bases from V and 7 bases from J, leaving 3 bases between. In DNA form, the CDR3 reads TGCAGTGCTAGGAGTGAAGCTTTCTTT. As protein: CSARSEAFF.

J is TRBJ1-3 and V is TRBV2, with D possibly being TRBD1 (6 bases). Germline CDR1 and CDR2: SNHLY and FYNNEI. The CDR3 spans 13 residues. Trimming took off 8 bases at V and 8 bases at J, with 16 bases between the two ends. The DNA for the CDR3 is TGTGCCAGCGGACAGCCCTATGGCTACACCATATATTTT. It yields the protein CASGQPYGYTIYF.

This clonotype was counted ten times or more. J is TRBJ1-1 and V is TRBV10-3; 10 nucleotides match TRBD1. The V and J ends lost 4 bases and 5 bases, in that order; junction bases with no gene match: 10. The CDR3 runs to 16 residues. Germline CDR1 reads ENHRY; CDR2 reads SYGVKD. CDR3 nucleotides: TGTGCCATCAGTGCCCCGGGACAGGGGATGGGGACTGAAGCTTTCTTT. Translated, it gives CAISAPGQGMGTEAFF.

There are many counts of this clonotype. This chain connects TRBV5-1 to TRBJ1-1; maybe TRBD1 (5 bases). Germline lookup yields CDR1 SGHRS and CDR2 YFSETQ. The CDR3 is 15 residues long. V lost 0 bases to trimming and J lost 3 bases, with 12 bases between them. CDR3 sequence: CASSLAGDGDTEAFF. The CDR3 nucleotides read TGCGCCAGCAGCTTGGCCGGGGACGGCGACACTGAAGCTTTCTTT.

This chain uses TRBV10-1 with TRBJ2-3; D call uncertain. From germline, CDR1 is WNHNN and CDR2 SYGVQD (reference sequence). This CDR3 region has 15 residues. V lost 2 bases, J lost 0 bases, and 9 bases lay in between. The DNA of the CDR3 is TGCGCCAGCAGTGAGACCTTGGCTAGCACAGATACGCAGTATTTT. Its translation is CASSETLASTDTQYF.